This T cell receptor (beta chain) was captured by sequencing in a study of cytomegalovirus exposure and HLA in healthy donors. Both 60 Vbeta primers and 13 Jbeta primers went into the PCR. The repertoire was sequenced with immunoSEQ multiplex PCR; TCRdb's copy has only in-frame clones and lacks some. The repertoire holds roughly 140,000 clones, with around 81% as singletons. V shed 6 bases, J shed 6 bases, and the junction held 11 bases outside the gene matches. Germline V gene lookup returns CDR1 LNHDA and CDR2 SQIVND (reference sequence). The CDR3 extends over 15 amino acids. As concerns this clone: Its antigen is still unknown.

General study results and limits: Rare TCR sequences dominated, though some public TCRs recurred in many donors. Available immune exposure information was restricted to CMV serostatus only.

The sequenced sample was PBMCs. The rearrangement uses TRBV19 and TRBJ1-5; TRBD1 aligns across 7 bases. This sequence was found in a man in his forties in good health and CMV-seropositive. CDR3 coding DNA: TGTGCCAGTAGGGAGGACAGGACTTTAGTTCAGCCCCAGCATTTT. Amino acids: CASREDRTLVQPQHF.